This T cell receptor (beta chain) was captured in a study of blood T cell repertoires in COVID-19. Study overall: From the United States, Italy and Spain came samples of acute and convalescent COVID-19. T cells, B-cell-depleted T cells, or PBMCs provided the cDNA or gDNA that served as material.

CDR3 size: 12 residues. Trimming stripped 10 bases from V and 6 bases from J, with 16 bases between. Profiled with immunoSEQ multiplex PCR; TCRdb holds only in-frame clones, not every one. This table has approximately 74,000 clones, 80% to 85% appearing once. V gene TRBV12-3 or TRBV12-4 combines with J gene TRBJ2-7, with a possible D match to TRBD2 (7 bases). Sequencing was carried out using peripheral blood. The receptor was isolated from a man aged 80 or over with active or convalescent COVID-19. The CDR3 region is CATATGGREQYF. The CDR3 nucleotides read TGTGCCACCGCGACGGGGGGCCGCGAGCAGTACTTC.